This entry lists 11 T cell receptor beta chains sequenced from one sample in a study of shared clonotypes between healthy human individuals. TCRdb's table, derived via immunoSEQ multiplex PCR, lists solely in-frame clones and lacks some. This sample has roughly 2 million clones, with 90% to 96% found just once. Specimen: naive CD4+ T cells sorted from blood. Noted subset: CD45RA+ positively selected. The receptor set was obtained from a man between 18 and 29 years old in good health.

The chain uses TRBV7-9 and TRBJ1-2, with TRBD1 matching 7 bases. The CDR3 has 13 residues. Germline CDR1 is SEHNR and CDR2 is FQNEAQ (reference sequence). Trimming took 8 bases from V and 2 from J; bases not matched to a gene: 5. CDR3 loop: CASQLQGNYGYTF. CDR3 DNA: TGTGCCAGCCAACTACAGGGGAACTATGGCTACACCTTC.

This chain uses TRBV5-1 with TRBJ1-4; 8 bases fit TRBD1. Germline V gene sequence: CDR1 SGHRS, CDR2 YFSETQ. The trim removed 4 bases at V and 8 bases at J, leaving 7 bases unmatched. The CDR3 runs to 14 residues. The chain's CDR3 is CASSLDRVEEKLFF. The CDR3 DNA reads TGCGCCAGCAGCCTGGACAGGGTCGAGGAAAAACTGTTTTTT.

The J gene is TRBJ2-3, the V gene TRBV12-5; 8 bases are a match to TRBD2. Germline V gene lookup returns CDR1 LGHNT and CDR2 FRNRAP. V gave up 3 bases and J gave up 2 bases; unmatched junction bases: 7. The CDR3 is 16 amino acids. As DNA, the CDR3 is TGTGCTAGTGGTTTTACAGCGGGGGTCGCCACAGATACGCAGTATTTT. Translated: CASGFTAGVATDTQYF.

A word on this clone: Additional DNA sequences in this sample encode the identical CDR3. The chain couples TRBV7-2 to TRBJ2-1; D is unclear. Looked up from germline, CDR1 is SGHTA and CDR2 is FQGNSA. Trimming left V 0 bases short and J 8 bases short, with 2 bases between. This CDR3 contains 11 residues. The CDR3 bases are TGTGCCAGCAGCTTAGCATATGAGCAGTTCTTC. Translation gives CASSLAYEQFF.

The chain combines TRBV6-5 with TRBJ1-5, with D hard to call. V dropped 0 bases and J dropped 6 bases, with 12 bases sitting between them. CDR1 and CDR2 (germline): MNHEY, SVGAGI. This CDR3 has 15 amino acids. CDR3 bases: TGTGCCAGCAGTTACTCTTACACGGCCAGTCAGCCCCAGCATTTT. It is translated as CASSYSYTASQPQHF.

This chain joins TRBV29-1 and TRBJ1-1, with D possibly being TRBD1 (5 bases). The V gene's germline CDR1 is SQVTM and CDR2 ANQGSEA. V lost 7 bases and J 0 bases, leaving 6 bases between the germline ends. The CDR3 extends over 11 amino acids. CDR3 in DNA: TGCAGCGCGGACATGAACACTGAAGCTTTCTTT. Protein sequence: CSADMNTEAFF.

The chain uses TRBV6-6 and TRBJ2-7; 7 nucleotides agree with TRBD2. V gave up 0 bases and J gave up 6 bases; unmatched junction bases: 8. Germline assignment: CDR1 MNHNY and CDR2 SVGAGI (reference sequence). There are 15 residues in the CDR3. CDR3 loop: CASSYSGGRGREQYF. CDR3 nucleotides: TGTGCCAGCAGTTACTCGGGGGGGAGAGGACGCGAGCAGTACTTC.

This chain joins TRBV19 and TRBJ2-5; the D gene is possibly TRBD2 (6 bases). Germline-derived CDR1 and CDR2 are LNHDA and SQIVND (reference sequence). V shed 3 bases and J shed 1 base, with 21 bases lying between them. The CDR3 has 18 amino acids. The CDR3 bases are TGTGCCAGTAGTATGCGGGCCCCCGGTTGGGGGGTCCAAGAGACCCAGTACTTC. It translates to CASSMRAPGWGVQETQYF.

This chain joins TRBV4-1 and TRBJ1-2, with TRBD1 matching 7 bases. Germline CDR1 and CDR2: MGHRA and YSYEKL. The CDR3 covers 16 residues. The junction had 12 bases not matched to a gene; V was cut back by 2 bases and J by 6 bases. CDR3 sequence reads: CASSQLLRGRPDGYTF. DNA of the CDR3: TGCGCCAGCAGCCAACTACTAAGGGGGCGTCCGGATGGCTACACCTTC.

The chain couples TRBV30 to TRBJ1-6, with 8 bases lining up with TRBD1. Germline assignment: CDR1 GTSNPN and CDR2 SVGIG (reference sequence). The CDR3 is 15 residues long. Germline trimming cut 4 bases from V and 8 bases from J; bases unmatched to any gene: 10. CDR3 DNA sequence: TGTGCCTGGAACAGGGGGTCGAGGTCCGATTCACCCCTCCACTTT. It codes for CAWNRGSRSDSPLHF.

This clone appeared a single time. The genes are TRBV28 and TRBJ2-7; the D gene is possibly TRBD1 (6 bases). This CDR3 has 16 residues. Trimming pared 2 bases from V and 3 bases from J, leaving 17 bases between. From germline, CDR1 is MDHEN and CDR2 SYDVKM. The CDR3, as DNA: TGTGCCAGCAGTTTACTCGGGGCAGGGGTAGGCTACGAGCAGTACTTC. Translation gives CASSLLGAGVGYEQYF.